The 15 T cell receptor beta chains listed next were all sequenced from one sample in a study of graft-versus-host responses after intestinal transplantation (TCRdb year 2021). The library was produced with the immunoSEQ multiplex PCR assay. TCRdb retrieved this table from immuneACCESS and kept in-frame rearrangements only. Not all clones are present; in checked studies, unresolved V genes account for under half, and no reason is known for the remainder. This sample gives roughly 70,000 clones in total; around nine tenths of them show up just once. The ten most abundant clones make up about 6.7% of the sample. The sequencing used bone marrow, collected 734 days after intestinal transplantation. These receptors were taken from a human patient who received an intestinal transplant, so some T cells may come from the graft donor.

The CDR3 is CASRDTAGTGNTIYF. The CDR3 DNA is TGTGCCAGCAGAGACACCGCCGGGACAGGGAACACCATATATTTT. The genes are TRBV6-1 and TRBJ1-3; TRBD1 aligns across 9 bases. The V gene's germline CDR1 is MNHNS and CDR2 SASEGT. V trimming: 6 bases; J trimming: 7 bases; junction bases outside the gene matches: 10. This CDR3 region has 15 residues.

This clone was seen more than once but under ten times. This rearrangement joins TRBV7-9 to TRBJ1-1; D gene uncertain. Germline CDR1 and CDR2: SEHNR and FQNEAQ (reference sequence). Between the trimmed V and J ends, which lost 1 base and 4 bases, there was a span of 1 base. CDR3 length: 11 residues. The CDR3 sequence: CASSLGTEAFF. The CDR3, as DNA: TGTGCCAGCAGCTTAGGCACTGAAGCTTTCTTT.

The chain is built from TRBV7-9 and TRBJ1-1, with a tentative D call TRBD1 (5 bases). The CDR3 is 15 amino acids. Trimming pared 2 bases from V and 0 bases from J, leaving 10 bases between. CDR1 is SEHNR and CDR2 is FQNEAQ in the germline V gene (reference sequence). The CDR3 sequence: CASSLSGPMNTEAFF. DNA of the CDR3: TGTGCCAGCAGCTTATCAGGGCCGATGAACACTGAAGCTTTCTTT.

V gene TRBV4-1 combines with J gene TRBJ2-5; the D gene is possibly TRBD1 (5 bases). Trimming removed 4 bases from V and 1 base from J, with 13 bases in between. Germline V gene lookup returns CDR1 MGHRA and CDR2 YSYEKL. The CDR3 loop spans 15 amino acids. The CDR3 bases are TGCGCCAGCAGCCTTGTAGACAGTATCCAAGAGACCCAGTACTTC. This sequence encodes CASSLVDSIQETQYF.

This clone was picked up one time. The gene calls are TRBV20-1 and TRBJ2-7, with 8 bases lining up with TRBD2. CDR3 length: 11 amino acids. Germline CDR1 is DFQATT and CDR2 is SNEGSKA (reference sequence). The ends lost 7 bases at V and 6 bases at J; junction bases unmatched: 5. As DNA, the CDR3 is TGCAGTGTTCACCGGGGGGGCGAGCAGTACTTC. This gives the protein CSVHRGGEQYF.

This clone was seen just once. The J gene is TRBJ1-1, the V gene TRBV12-5, with D unresolved. The germline CDR1 and CDR2 sequences are LGHNT and FRNRAP. Trimming took off 5 bases at V and 5 bases at J, with 18 bases between the two ends. This CDR3 is built from 15 residues. The CDR3: CASGPGRPQATEAFF. The CDR3, as DNA: TGTGCTAGTGGTCCCGGACGGCCGCAGGCGACTGAAGCTTTCTTT.

CDR3 nucleotides: TGTGCCAGCAGCGTAGGGCTAGCGGAACCGGGGAGAGAGACCCAGTACTTC. The encoded protein is CASSVGLAEPGRETQYF. The chain combines TRBV9 with TRBJ2-5; 7 bases are a match to TRBD2. CDR3 length: 17 residues. Germline CDR1 and CDR2: SGDLS and YYNGEE. Trimming at V came to 0 bases and at J to 4 bases, leaving 12 bases not matched to a gene.

This chain uses TRBV6-1 with TRBJ2-5, with 7 positions matching TRBD2. Unmatched junction bases numbered 7, after V lost 10 bases and J lost 5 bases. The length of the CDR3 is 12 residues. Germline assignment: CDR1 MNHNS and CDR2 SASEGT. The CDR3 nucleotides are TGTGCCATCAGCCGGGAGGCGGAGACCCAGTACTTC. Its protein product is CAISREAETQYF.

V gene TRBV6-5 combines with J gene TRBJ2-5, with a weak D call TRBD2 (6 bases). Germline V lookup: CDR1 MNHEY, CDR2 SVGAGI. This CDR3 is 15 amino acids long. V gave up 6 bases and J gave up 5 bases, with 19 bases separating them. The CDR3 protein is CASSPMGVAGETQYF. The CDR3 nucleotides read TGTGCCAGCAGCCCGATGGGGGTCGCGGGGGAGACCCAGTACTTC.

The chain is built from TRBV14 and TRBJ2-5, with D perhaps given as TRBD1 or TRBD2 (5 bases each). Germline assignment: CDR1 SGHDN and CDR2 FVKESK. The CDR3 contains 15 residues. V was trimmed by 0 bases and J by 1 base, leaving 9 bases between them. The CDR3 region has the DNA TGTGCCAGCAGCCAAGATCCAGGGACCCAAGAGACCCAGTACTTC. Translation: CASSQDPGTQETQYF.

As concerns this clone: Other DNA sequences in this sample translate to the same CDR3. The chain recombines TRBV7-9 with TRBJ2-5, with TRBD2 identical over 7 bases. Trimming at V came to 4 bases and at J to 5 bases, leaving 7 bases not matched to a gene. There are 14 residues in the CDR3. From germline, CDR1 is SEHNR and CDR2 FQNEAQ (reference sequence). CDR3 in DNA: TGTGCCAGCAGCTCCCTCAGGGAGGGGGAGACCCAGTACTTC. Its protein product is CASSSLREGETQYF. Combining the CDR3 with reference TRBV7-9 and TRBJ2-5 gives the whole variable domain DTGVSQNPRHKITKRGQNVTFRCDPISEHNRLYWYRQTLGQGPEFLTYFQNEAQLEKSRLLSDRFSAERPKGSFSTLEIQRTEQGDSAMYLCASSSLREGETQYFGPGTRLLVL.

This chain links TRBV6-5 with TRBJ1-2; 9 nucleotides match TRBD1. V lost 3 bases, J lost 8 bases, and 7 bases stayed unmatched. The CDR3 extends over 14 amino acids. Germline V CDR1 and CDR2: MNHEY, SVGAGI. CDR3 nucleotide sequence: TGTGCCAGCAGTTATCGCGGACAGGGGAACGGCTACACCTTC. Encoded protein: CASSYRGQGNGYTF.

The V call is TRBV25-1, the J call TRBJ2-1, with D possibly being TRBD1 (5 bases). Germline CDR1 and CDR2: MGHDK and SYGVNS. There are 12 residues in the CDR3. With 4 bases removed from V and 10 bases from J, the gap between germline ends came to 11 bases. The CDR3 bases are TGTGCCAGCAGTGGGACACTTCGCGAGCAGTTCTTC. Its translation is CASSGTLREQFF.

The rearrangement links TRBV5-1 to TRBJ2-1, with D hard to call. In germline, CDR1 is SGHRS, CDR2 YFSETQ. V was trimmed by 4 bases and J by 1 base, leaving 18 bases between them. The CDR3 has 17 amino acids. The CDR3 spells CASSAHSPTTSYNEQFF. The CDR3 coding sequence is TGCGCCAGCAGCGCCCACAGTCCCACCACTTCCTACAATGAGCAGTTCTTC.

The V gene is TRBV5-1, the J gene TRBJ2-7, with a tentative D call TRBD1 (6 bases). V shed 0 bases and J shed 0 bases, with 10 bases lying between them. The length of the CDR3 is 15 residues. CDR1 is SGHRS and CDR2 is YFSETQ in the germline V gene. DNA for the CDR3: TGCGCCAGCAGCTTGGACAGGGACCTCTCCTACGAGCAGTACTTC. Its translation is CASSLDRDLSYEQYF.